These 18 T cell receptor beta chains share one sample of origin, sequenced in a study of cytomegalovirus exposure and HLA in healthy donors (dated by TCRdb to 2016 to 2017). The receptor library was made with the immunoSEQ multiplex PCR assay. For the multiplex PCR, a mixture combining 60 forward primers for TCR Vbeta segments and 13 reverse primers for TCR Jbeta segments was used. Drawn from immuneACCESS, this table holds only the in-frame rearrangements with V and J called that TCRdb kept. Clones are partly lost; checked studies trace under half to an unresolved V gene and leave the rest unexplained. This sample's clone table shows over 75,000 clones. In total, the top ten clones hold 5.5% of the sample. Sample: PBMCs. These receptor sequences come from a girl under 18 in good health and CMV-seropositive.

The rearrangement joins TRBV15 to TRBJ1-2, with unresolved D. The CDR3 covers 14 residues. The ends were cut back, 0 bases at V and 2 bases at J, with 7 bases in the middle. Germline V gives CDR1 LNHNV, CDR2 YYDKDF (reference sequence). CDR3 loop: CATSREEGNYGYTF. The CDR3 region has the DNA TGTGCCACCAGCAGAGAGGAGGGAAACTATGGCTACACCTTC.

The chain is built from TRBV4-1 and TRBJ1-2; D not certain. Germline CDR1 reads MGHRA; CDR2 reads YSYEKL. The CDR3 has 17 amino acids. V shed 5 bases and J shed 8 bases, with 27 bases lying between them. CDR3 in amino acids: CASSDPWPGLPDGGYTF. The CDR3 region has the DNA TGCGCCAGCAGCGACCCTTGGCCAGGACTCCCTGATGGCGGCTACACCTTC.

This chain links TRBV9 with TRBJ1-2, with 8 positions matching TRBD1. The CDR3 covers 16 residues. The germline gives CDR1 SGDLS, CDR2 YYNGEE. V lost 1 base, J lost 3 bases, and 8 bases stayed unmatched. CDR3 amino acids: CASSVRPGQAHYGYTF. The CDR3 nucleotides read TGTGCCAGCAGCGTACGACCGGGACAGGCGCACTATGGCTACACCTTC.

The rearrangement joins TRBV5-1 to TRBJ1-1; TRBD1 matches 8 bases. Germline V gene data show CDR1 as SGHRS and CDR2 as YFSETQ. The CDR3 is 14 amino acids. V shed 7 bases and J 0 bases; nucleotides not matched to a gene: 5. CDR3 sequence reads: CASGQGAVNTEAFF. Here the CDR3 DNA reads TGCGCCAGCGGCCAGGGGGCAGTGAACACTGAAGCTTTCTTT.

V and J are TRBV4-1 and TRBJ1-2, with 7 bases that match TRBD1. The CDR3 runs 17 residues. After removal of 1 base from V and 4 bases from J, the junction contained 12 bases not matched to a gene. Germline loops: CDR1 MGHRA, CDR2 YSYEKL. CDR3 protein: CASSQATQGVYLYGYTF. The DNA for the CDR3 is TGCGCCAGCAGCCAAGCGACCCAGGGGGTCTACCTCTATGGCTACACCTTC.

The V and J genes are TRBV13 and TRBJ2-1; 10 bases map to TRBD1. The CDR3 spans 16 residues. V dropped 5 bases and J dropped 3; count of bases not matched to a gene: 7. CDR1 PRHDT and CDR2 FYEKMQ come from the germline V gene (reference sequence). Here the CDR3 DNA reads TGTGCCAGCAGCCCAAAGGACAGGGGGGTCTACAATGAGCAGTTCTTC. Protein: CASSPKDRGVYNEQFF.

The V gene is TRBV19, the J gene TRBJ1-6, with TRBD1 as a possible D gene (5 bases). The germline gives CDR1 LNHDA, CDR2 SQIVND (reference sequence). CDR3 size: 17 residues. Trimming cost V 3 bases and J 7 bases, with 19 bases left between them. CDR3 DNA: TGTGCCAGTAGTATTGTCGGGGGTATGGGCCCAAATTCACCCCTCCACTTT. Translation gives CASSIVGGMGPNSPLHF.

The chain links TRBV18 to TRBJ2-1; the D is unclear. Trimming cost V 0 bases and J 4 bases, with 7 bases left between them. The germline CDR1 and CDR2 sequences are KGHSH and LQKENI. The CDR3 loop spans 14 amino acids. In DNA, the CDR3 is TGTGCCAGCTCACCACCGACAAGGTACAATGAGCAGTTCTTC. Translation: CASSPPTRYNEQFF.

The V call is TRBV18, the J call TRBJ2-1; the match to TRBD2 covers 14 bases. This CDR3 contains 19 residues. The ends lost 5 bases at V and 0 bases at J; junction bases unmatched: 9. The V gene's germline CDR1 is KGHSH and CDR2 LQKENI. In nucleotides, the CDR3 is TGTGCCAGCTCATCCGACGGACTAGCGGGGGGCCTCTCCTACAATGAGCAGTTCTTC. Translating gives CASSSDGLAGGLSYNEQFF.

The chain employs TRBV27 and TRBJ2-1, with 10 bases fitting TRBD1. The CDR3 is 15 residues long. CDR1 and CDR2 from the germline V gene are MNHEY and SMNVEV (reference sequence). After removal of 6 bases from V and 3 bases from J, the junction contained 5 bases not matched to a gene. Written as DNA, the CDR3 is TGTGCCAGCAGCCCCCGGACAGGGGGCTACAATGAGCAGTTCTTC. This encodes CASSPRTGGYNEQFF.

The genes are TRBV6-6 and TRBJ2-7, with a weak D call TRBD2 (6 bases). CDR1 is MNHNY and CDR2 is SVGAGI in the germline V gene (reference sequence). Between the trimmed V and J ends, which lost 4 bases and 2 bases, there was a span of 15 bases. CDR3 length: 15 amino acids. The CDR3 sequence: CASSSSAGRAYEQYV. Written as DNA, the CDR3 is TGTGCCAGCAGTTCCAGCGCGGGACGCGCCTACGAGCAGTACGTC.

The chain combines TRBV15 with TRBJ2-7; D unclear. Per the germline V gene, CDR1 is LNHNV and CDR2 is YYDKDF (reference sequence). The V gene lost 1 base and the J gene lost 2 bases, with 12 bases spanning the gap. The CDR3 is 15 amino acids. The CDR3 here is CATSRVFSRAYEQYF. CDR3 DNA: TGTGCCACCAGCAGAGTTTTTAGCCGAGCCTACGAGCAGTACTTC.

CDR3: CASSGGHSSYGYTF. The CDR3 DNA is TGTGCCAGCAGCGGGGGCCACTCGAGCTATGGCTACACCTTC. The chain employs TRBV7-9 and TRBJ1-2, with a tentative D call TRBD1 (6 bases). The germline V gene encodes CDR1 SEHNR and CDR2 FQNEAQ (reference sequence). Trimming removed 5 bases at V and 4 bases at J, with 14 bases between. This CDR3 region has 14 residues.

The genes are TRBV4-3 and TRBJ1-4; possible D gene TRBD1, 6 bases. V lost 0 bases and J lost 8, with 16 bases in between. Germline assignment: CDR1 LGHNA and CDR2 YSLEER. This CDR3 spans 16 amino acids. The CDR3 bases are TGCGCCAGCAGCCAAGATACCAACAGGGTAGTGGAAAAACTGTTTTTT. This codes for CASSQDTNRVVEKLFF.

Of note for this clone: One end of the junction varies from germline; a read error may be responsible. V usage is TRBV30 and J usage is TRBJ1-1; no definite D call. The V gene's germline CDR1 is GTSNPN and CDR2 SVGIG (reference sequence). The CDR3 totals 13 residues. CDR3 DNA sequence: TGTGCCTGGAGTGGCCAGATGAACACTAAAGCTTTCTTT. Its translation: CAWSGQMNTKAFF. Using reference TRBV30 and TRBJ1-1 for the parts outside the CDR3, the full variable domain is SQTIHQWPATLVQPVGSPLSLECTVEGTSNPNLYWYRQAAGRGLQLLFYSVGIGQISSEVPQNLSASRPQDRQFILSSKKLLLSDSGFYLCAWSGQMNTKAFFGQGTRLTVV.

The genes are TRBV15 and TRBJ2-3; D gene unclear. V shed 2 bases and J shed 6 bases, with 9 bases lying between them. Germline V gene lookup returns CDR1 LNHNV and CDR2 YYDKDF (reference sequence). The CDR3 covers 13 residues. This CDR3 is CATSRSISDTQYF. In nucleotides, the CDR3 is TGTGCCACCAGCAGATCTATTAGCGATACGCAGTATTTT. Full variable domain (rest looked up from reference TRBV15 and TRBJ2-3): DAMVIQNPRYQVTQFGKPVTLSCSQTLNHNVMYWYQQKSSQAPKLLFHYYDKDFNNEADTPDNFQSRRPNTSFCFLDIRSPGLGDTAMYLCATSRSISDTQYFGPGTRLTVL.

V gene TRBV6-6 combines with J gene TRBJ1-2; maybe TRBD1 (5 bases). CDR3 size: 14 residues. In germline, CDR1 is MNHNY, CDR2 SVGAGI (reference sequence). The V end was cut by 6 bases, the J end by 14 bases, with 25 bases between. CDR3 coding DNA: TGTGCCAGCAGCTTTTTGGGAGGGACGCGTAACGGGACCTTC. This sequence encodes CASSFLGGTRNGTF.

The chain carries TRBV5-1 and TRBJ2-2, with 13 bases identical to TRBD2. Germline loops: CDR1 SGHRS, CDR2 YFSETQ. The CDR3 is made up of 16 amino acids. The junction had 5 bases not matched to a gene; V was cut back by 1 base and J by 8 bases. CDR3 DNA sequence: TGCGCCAGCAGCTTGACTAGCGGGGGGGCCTCTGGGGAGCTGTTTTTT. This encodes CASSLTSGGASGELFF.